This TCR beta chain emerged from a study of blood T cells in healthy people across ages. Study findings and constraints: Observed TCR beta diversity showed a strong correlation with the percentage of naive T cells as measured by flow cytometry.

On this clonotype: The target antigen is unknown.

Through a sample-barcoded 5' primer and a J-beta primer mix, a second PCR was run for roughly 6 to 12 cycles. Sequencing recovered at least 2.5 million CDR3-containing paired-end reads from each sample. A single record per CDR3 protein comes from TCRdb applying MiXCR to the 5' RACE reads. The data show about 970,000 distinct CDR3 sequences, around 54% seen once. V lost 4 bases and J lost 2, with 11 bases in between. Germline CDR1 LGHDT, CDR2 YNNKEL (reference sequence). This CDR3 has 14 amino acids. V is TRBV3-1 and J is TRBJ2-5; D perhaps matches TRBD2 (5 bases). What was sequenced was blood. This TCR came from a woman aged 55-69 years in good health. Here the CDR3 reads CASSPTRGQETQYF. The CDR3 DNA reads TGTGCCAGCAGCCCTACTAGAGGGCAAGAGACCCAGTACTTC.